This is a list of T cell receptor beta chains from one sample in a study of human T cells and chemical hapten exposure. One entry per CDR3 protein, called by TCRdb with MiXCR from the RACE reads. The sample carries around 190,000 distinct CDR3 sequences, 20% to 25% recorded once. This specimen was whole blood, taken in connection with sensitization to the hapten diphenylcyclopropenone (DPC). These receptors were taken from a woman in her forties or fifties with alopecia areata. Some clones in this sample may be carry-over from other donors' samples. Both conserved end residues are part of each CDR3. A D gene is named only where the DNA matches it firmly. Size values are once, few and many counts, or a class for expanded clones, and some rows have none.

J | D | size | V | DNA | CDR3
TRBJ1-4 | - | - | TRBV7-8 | TGTGCCAGCAGCCCTGGGGGGGCGGCTAATGAAAAACTGTTTTTT | CASSPGGAANEKLFF
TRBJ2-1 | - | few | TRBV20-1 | TGCAGTGCTACCCCGGATAGCGGACACTCCTACAATGAGCAGTTCTTC | CSATPDSGHSYNEQFF
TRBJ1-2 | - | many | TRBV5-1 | TGCGCCAGCAGCGGAGAGACAGAGATGTATGGCTACACCTTC | CASSGETEMYGYTF
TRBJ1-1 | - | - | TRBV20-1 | TGCAGTGCTAGAGTAAACAGGAACACTGAAGCTTTCTTT | CSARVNRNTEAFF
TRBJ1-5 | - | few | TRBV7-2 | TGTGCCAGCAGCTTAAGTCGCTGGCAGGGGAGGTTTGGCAATCAGCCCCAGCATTTT | CASSLSRWQGRFGNQPQHF
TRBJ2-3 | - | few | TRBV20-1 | TGCAGTGCTAGAGGGACGACAGGTGTTGGAATTACAGATACGCAGTATTTT | CSARGTTGVGITDTQYF
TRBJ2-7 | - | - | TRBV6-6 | TGTGCCAGCAGTTACTCCCCCCGGGACTTCACCTACGAGCAGTACTTC | CASSYSPRDFTYEQYF
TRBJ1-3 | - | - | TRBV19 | TGTGCCAGTAGCACCTTTATCCCGGGACCGAGCTTCTCTGGAAACACCATATATTTT | CASSTFIPGPSFSGNTIYF
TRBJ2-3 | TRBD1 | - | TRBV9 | TGTGCCAGCAGCGTAGAGGGGGCAGCCAAAGGAACGCAGTATTTT | CASSVEGAAKGTQYF
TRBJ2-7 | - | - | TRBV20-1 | TGCAGTGCTAGAAGCGGGCAGAGGATCTACGAGCAGTACTTC | CSARSGQRIYEQYF
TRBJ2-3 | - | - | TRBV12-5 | TGTGCTAGCTCCCCCTTTAGCACAGATACGCAGTATTTT | CASSPFSTDTQYF
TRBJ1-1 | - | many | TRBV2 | TGTGCCAGCAGTGTATCCCTGAACACTGAAGCTTTCTTT | CASSVSLNTEAFF
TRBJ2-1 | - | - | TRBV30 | TGTGCCTGGAGTGTACTTATGGGAATCTACAATGAGCAGTTCTTC | CAWSVLMGIYNEQFF
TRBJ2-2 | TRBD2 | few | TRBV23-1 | TGCGCCAGCAGTCCCGGGGGAGGGAGCACCGGGGAGCTGTTTTTT | CASSPGGGSTGELFF
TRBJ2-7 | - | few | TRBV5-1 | TGCGCCAGCACCGGGGCGAGCTATGAGCAGTACTTC | CASTGASYEQYF
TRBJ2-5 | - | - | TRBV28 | TGTGCCAGCAGTTTCCCGGGACAACCCACCCAGTACTTC | CASSFPGQPTQYF
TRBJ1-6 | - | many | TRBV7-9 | TGTGCCAGCAGCTTAGGAATGGATTCACCCCTCCACTTT | CASSLGMDSPLHF
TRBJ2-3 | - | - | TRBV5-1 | TGCGCCAGCACCTTTGCAACCAGTTCTAGCACAGATACGCAGTATTTT | CASTFATSSSTDTQYF
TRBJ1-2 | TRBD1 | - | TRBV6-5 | TGTGCCAGCAGCCCGGGACAGGGTCAAGGCTACACCTTC | CASSPGQGQGYTF
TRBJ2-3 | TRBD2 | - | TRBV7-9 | TGTGCCAGCAGCATAGCGGGCGGTTCGTGGGATACGCAGTATTTT | CASSIAGGSWDTQYF
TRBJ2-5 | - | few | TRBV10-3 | TGTGCCATCAGTGATCTTGAGACCCAGTACTTC | CAISDLETQYF
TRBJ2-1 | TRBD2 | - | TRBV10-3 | TGTGCCTCAGGGGAATCTAGCGGGGCATCGGGTGAGCAGTTCTTC | CASGESSGASGEQFF
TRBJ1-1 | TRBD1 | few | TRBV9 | TGTGCCAGCGGTAGCCAGGGGGCGCGCACTGAAGCTTTCTTT | CASGSQGARTEAFF
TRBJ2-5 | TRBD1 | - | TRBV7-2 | TGTGCCAGCAGCTTAGACAGGGGGAGGCAAGAGACCCAGTACTTC | CASSLDRGRQETQYF
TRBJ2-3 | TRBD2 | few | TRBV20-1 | TGCAGTGCTAGATGGCGGGAGCGCACAGATACGCAGTATTTT | CSARWRERTDTQYF
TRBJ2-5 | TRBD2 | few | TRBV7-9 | TGTGCCAGCAGCCCGGGACTAGCGGGAAGAGAGACCCAGTACTTC | CASSPGLAGRETQYF
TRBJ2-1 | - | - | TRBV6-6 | TGTGCCAGCGGCCCGCCCTCCCCCGATGAGCAGTTCTTC | CASGPPSPDEQFF
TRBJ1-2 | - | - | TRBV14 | TGTGCCAGCAGCCAAGCAGAAAACTATGGCTACACCTTC | CASSQAENYGYTF
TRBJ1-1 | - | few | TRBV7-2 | TGTGCCAGCAGCTTAAAGACTTTACCCGCTGAAGCTTTCTTT | CASSLKTLPAEAFF
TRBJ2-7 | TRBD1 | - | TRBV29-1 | TGCAGCGTACAACCTTCGGGACAGGGAAACGAGCAGTACTTC | CSVQPSGQGNEQYF
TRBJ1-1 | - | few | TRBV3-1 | TGTGCCAGCAGCCAGGGTCGATACACTGAAGCTTTCTTT | CASSQGRYTEAFF
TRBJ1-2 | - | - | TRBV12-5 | TGTGCTAGTGGTTTGGGGACCGGGACACACCTAACTTATGGCTACACCTTC | CASGLGTGTHLTYGYTF
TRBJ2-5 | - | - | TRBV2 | TGTGCCAGCAAGTTAGCGGAGCAAGAGACCCAGTACTTC | CASKLAEQETQYF
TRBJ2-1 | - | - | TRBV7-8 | TGTGCCAGCAGCTCCCGGGACCTCCTTTACAATGAGCAGTTCTTC | CASSSRDLLYNEQFF
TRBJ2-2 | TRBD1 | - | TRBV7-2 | TGTGCCAGCAGTTCTTCAGGGGGCGGATTTCCCGGGGAGCTGTTTTTT | CASSSSGGGFPGELFF
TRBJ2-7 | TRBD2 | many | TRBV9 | TGTGCCAGCAGCGAAGAAGCGGGAGGGCGGCACGAGCAGTACTTC | CASSEEAGGRHEQYF
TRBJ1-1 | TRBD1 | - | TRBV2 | TGTGCCGGGGGACAGGGGGCGAACACTGAAGCTTTCTTT | CAGGQGANTEAFF
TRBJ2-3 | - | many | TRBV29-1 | TGCAGCGTTGATCGCGTCACAGATACGCAGTATTTT | CSVDRVTDTQYF
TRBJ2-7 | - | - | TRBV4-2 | TGTGCCAGCAGCCAAGATGTGAGTATCTACGAGCAGTACTTC | CASSQDVSIYEQYF
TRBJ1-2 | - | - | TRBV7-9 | TGTGCCAGCACCATACGGGGGATCGGCTACACCTTC | CASTIRGIGYTF
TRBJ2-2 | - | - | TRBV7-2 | TGTGCCAGCAGCCGTCCCGGGGGCCTGACCGGGGAGCTGTTTTTT | CASSRPGGLTGELFF
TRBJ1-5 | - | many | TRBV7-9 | TGTGCCAGCCAACGGGACAATCAGCCCCAGCATTTT | CASQRDNQPQHF
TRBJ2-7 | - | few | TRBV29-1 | TGCAGCGTTGAAGGTGCCGGTTTCCCCTACGAGCAGTACTTC | CSVEGAGFPYEQYF
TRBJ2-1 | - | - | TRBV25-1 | TGTGCCAGCAGTACGAGGGAGGAGCAGTTCTTC | CASSTREEQFF
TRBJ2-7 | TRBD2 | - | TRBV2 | TGTGCCAGCAGACCAGAACTAGCGGGAGGACCCCGGGTCTACGAGCAGTACTTC | CASRPELAGGPRVYEQYF
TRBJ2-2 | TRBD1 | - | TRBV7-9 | TGTGCCAGCAGCAAACGGGACAGCCCGAACACCGGGGAGCTGTTTTTT | CASSKRDSPNTGELFF
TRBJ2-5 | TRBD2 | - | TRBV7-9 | TGTGCCAGCAGCCGATCAACTAGCGGCCAAGAGACCCAGTACTTC | CASSRSTSGQETQYF
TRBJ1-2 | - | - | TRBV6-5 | TGTGCCAGCAGCCCGAGAAGAGGGCATGGCTACACCTTC | CASSPRRGHGYTF
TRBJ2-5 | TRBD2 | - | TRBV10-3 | TGTGCCATCAGTCCGACTAGCCTGGGGATTGAAGAGACCCAGTACTTC | CAISPTSLGIEETQYF
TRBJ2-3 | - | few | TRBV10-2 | TGCGCCAGCAGTACGTTTCGACCACAATCCACAGATACGCAGTATTTT | CASSTFRPQSTDTQYF
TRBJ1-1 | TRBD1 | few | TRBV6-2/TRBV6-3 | TGTGCCAGCAGTAACAGGGGAGGGGGGAGCAACACTGAAGCTTTCTTT | CASSNRGGGSNTEAFF